The clone carrying this TCR beta chain was detected ten times or more. This sample was taken from a study of metastatic and nonmetastatic thyroid tumors. Trimming cost V 8 bases and J 5 bases, with 12 bases left between them. Germline CDR1 is MNHEY and CDR2 is SMNVEV (reference sequence). The CDR3 is 13 amino acids. MiXCR reprocessed the PCR reads for TCRdb. The profile shows tens of thousands of clones, roughly 11% of them singletons. Each patient came to thyroid surgery without any prior treatment (of any kind). The sequence came from a female donor with papillary thyroid cancer or a benign thyroid nodule (not recorded which). Some clones in this sample may be carry-over from other donors' samples. The chain links TRBV27 to TRBJ2-2; D remains unclear. The sample taken for sequencing was blood. The CDR3 DNA follows: TGTGCCAGCCTCAGTTTGGGAACCGGGGAGCTGTTTTTT. Translated, it gives CASLSLGTGELFF.